This entry concerns a single T cell receptor beta chain. The antigen is unknown. The TCRbeta library was prepared with unique molecular identifiers. TCRdb re-derived calls from the PCR reads in MiXCR, one entry per CDR3 protein. The sample carries about 120,000 distinct CDR3 sequences, 10% recorded once. These data belong to a study of T-cell reconstitution after alpha-beta-depleted transplantation in children. The study, taken as a whole, reports: As was reported, about two months after transplant, alpha-beta T cells came from several hundred expanded graft clones.

In germline, CDR1 is DFQATT, CDR2 SNEGSKA (reference sequence). This CDR3 comprises 14 residues. V gave up 4 bases and J gave up 1 base; unmatched junction bases: 5. The receptor was derived from a boy between 2 and 15 years old with acute lymphoblastic leukemia, due to receive a stem cell transplant. The material sequenced was PBMCs, taken before TCRalphabeta/CD19-depleted stem cell transplant. The V and J genes are TRBV20-1 and TRBJ1-1; TRBD1 matches 8 bases. CDR3 bases: TGCAGTGCTATGACAGGGGCCGGGAACACTGAAGCTTTCTTT. Translating it yields CSAMTGAGNTEAFF.